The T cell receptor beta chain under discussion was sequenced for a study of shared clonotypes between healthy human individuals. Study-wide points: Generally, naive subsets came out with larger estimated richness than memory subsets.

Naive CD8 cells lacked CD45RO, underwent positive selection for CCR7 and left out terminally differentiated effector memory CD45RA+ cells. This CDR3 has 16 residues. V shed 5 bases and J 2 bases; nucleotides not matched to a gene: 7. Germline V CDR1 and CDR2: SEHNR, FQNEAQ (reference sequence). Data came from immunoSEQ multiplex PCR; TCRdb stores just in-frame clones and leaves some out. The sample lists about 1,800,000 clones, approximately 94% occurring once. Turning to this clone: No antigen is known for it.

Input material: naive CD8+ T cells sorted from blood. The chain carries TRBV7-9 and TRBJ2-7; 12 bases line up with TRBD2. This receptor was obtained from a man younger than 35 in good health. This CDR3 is CASSPRTSGTTYEQYF. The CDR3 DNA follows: TGTGCCAGCAGCCCCAGGACTAGCGGGACTACCTACGAGCAGTACTTC.